The rows below give T cell receptor beta chains drawn from one sample of a study of breast tumors, draining lymph nodes, adjacent tissues. TCRdb passed the multiplex PCR reads through MiXCR, listing each CDR3 protein once. This table holds 60,000 to 75,000 distinct CDR3 sequences, roughly 57% found once. Sequencing was done on a sample of breast tumor tissue. These receptors all stem from a female donor with breast cancer. Some clones in this sample may be carry-over from other donors' samples. Each CDR3 is given with its conserved first and last residue. Fields, in order: V gene, clone size, J gene, D gene, CDR3 length, CDR3 protein, CDR3 DNA. The D gene is left open where the match is weak. Some rows have no size entry. The others give once, few or many, or a class for an expanded clone.

V gene: TRBV24-1; clone size: few; J gene: TRBJ2-3; D gene: TRBD1; CDR3 length: 15; CDR3 protein: CATSVATGGTDTQYF; CDR3 DNA: TGTGCCACCAGTGTCGCGACAGGGGGCACAGATACGCAGTATTTT
V gene: TRBV20-1; clone size: many; J gene: TRBJ2-7; D gene: NA; CDR3 length: 15; CDR3 protein: CSARVKGRAFYEQYF; CDR3 DNA: TGCAGTGCTAGAGTCAAGGGCAGGGCCTTTTACGAGCAGTACTTC
V gene: TRBV20-1; clone size: many; J gene: TRBJ2-2; D gene: NA; CDR3 length: 14; CDR3 protein: CSASKDGNTGELFF; CDR3 DNA: TGCAGTGCTAGCAAGGACGGTAACACCGGGGAGCTGTTTTTT
V gene: TRBV5-4; clone size: NA; J gene: TRBJ1-5; D gene: NA; CDR3 length: 16; CDR3 protein: CAGWGPTVGSNQPQHF; CDR3 DNA: TGTGCCGGATGGGGCCCCACAGTGGGTAGCAATCAGCCCCAGCATTTT
V gene: TRBV2; clone size: NA; J gene: TRBJ2-7; D gene: NA; CDR3 length: 14; CDR3 protein: CASSELRQSYEQYF; CDR3 DNA: TGTGCCAGCAGTGAACTCAGACAGTCCTACGAGCAGTACTTC
V gene: TRBV4-1; clone size: many; J gene: TRBJ2-7; D gene: TRBD1; CDR3 length: 16; CDR3 protein: CASSQEWRQGTYEQYF; CDR3 DNA: TGCGCCAGCAGCCAAGAGTGGCGACAGGGTACCTACGAGCAGTACTTC
V gene: TRBV19; clone size: many; J gene: TRBJ2-3; D gene: NA; CDR3 length: 15; CDR3 protein: CASSIGGQSTDTQYF; CDR3 DNA: TGTGCCAGTAGTATCGGGGGGCAAAGCACAGATACGCAGTATTTT
V gene: TRBV10-3; clone size: many; J gene: TRBJ1-3; D gene: NA; CDR3 length: 16; CDR3 protein: CAIRENQGKSGNTIYF; CDR3 DNA: TGTGCCATCAGAGAAAATCAGGGAAAGTCTGGAAACACCATATATTTT
V gene: TRBV7-8; clone size: NA; J gene: TRBJ1-1; D gene: NA; CDR3 length: 13; CDR3 protein: CASSFGRETEAFF; CDR3 DNA: TGTGCCAGCAGCTTCGGACGGGAAACTGAAGCTTTCTTT
V gene: TRBV20-1; clone size: many; J gene: TRBJ2-5; D gene: NA; CDR3 length: 13; CDR3 protein: CSAGREPAGTQYF; CDR3 DNA: TGCAGTGCTGGACGGGAGCCTGCAGGGACCCAGTACTTC
V gene: TRBV7-3; clone size: NA; J gene: TRBJ2-5; D gene: TRBD1; CDR3 length: 13; CDR3 protein: CASSWDSQETQYF; CDR3 DNA: TGTGCCAGCAGCTGGGACAGCCAAGAGACCCAGTACTTC
V gene: TRBV6-6; clone size: NA; J gene: TRBJ1-6; D gene: NA; CDR3 length: 12; CDR3 protein: CASAQGNSPLHF; CDR3 DNA: TGTGCCAGCGCTCAGGGTAATTCACCCCTCCACTTT
V gene: TRBV10-3; clone size: NA; J gene: TRBJ1-2; D gene: NA; CDR3 length: 13; CDR3 protein: CAISPLGNYGYTF; CDR3 DNA: TGTGCCATCAGCCCCCTGGGTAACTATGGCTACACCTTC
V gene: TRBV7-9; clone size: once; J gene: TRBJ2-7; D gene: TRBD1; CDR3 length: 15; CDR3 protein: CASSRWTGGVYEQYF; CDR3 DNA: TGTGCCAGCAGCCGATGGACAGGGGGAGTATACGAGCAGTACTTC
V gene: TRBV9; clone size: NA; J gene: TRBJ2-5; D gene: TRBD1; CDR3 length: 13; CDR3 protein: CASSLDREETQYF; CDR3 DNA: TGTGCCAGCAGCTTGGACAGGGAAGAGACCCAGTACTTC
V gene: TRBV19; clone size: NA; J gene: TRBJ2-7; D gene: NA; CDR3 length: 14; CDR3 protein: CASSLPSSVGEQYF; CDR3 DNA: TGTGCCAGTAGTCTGCCTTCCTCGGTGGGTGAGCAGTACTTC
V gene: TRBV11-2; clone size: few; J gene: TRBJ1-5; D gene: NA; CDR3 length: 13; CDR3 protein: CASSLNPGGPEHF; CDR3 DNA: TGTGCCAGCAGCTTAAACCCCGGGGGGCCCGAGCATTTT
V gene: TRBV7-9; clone size: NA; J gene: TRBJ2-5; D gene: TRBD1; CDR3 length: 17; CDR3 protein: CASSPRGTGGRMETQYF; CDR3 DNA: TGTGCCAGCAGCCCTAGGGGGACAGGGGGCCGTATGGAGACCCAGTACTTC
V gene: TRBV7-9; clone size: NA; J gene: TRBJ1-6; D gene: NA; CDR3 length: 13; CDR3 protein: CASSSGVDSPLHF; CDR3 DNA: TGTGCCAGCAGCTCAGGTGTGGATTCACCCCTCCACTTT
V gene: TRBV5-5; clone size: NA; J gene: TRBJ1-6; D gene: TRBD1; CDR3 length: 15; CDR3 protein: CASSGSGTGGSPLHF; CDR3 DNA: TGTGCCAGCAGCGGATCCGGGACAGGGGGATCACCCCTCCACTTT
V gene: TRBV30; clone size: many; J gene: TRBJ1-2; D gene: TRBD1; CDR3 length: 14; CDR3 protein: CAWSQGQGNYGYTF; CDR3 DNA: TGTGCCTGGAGCCAAGGACAGGGAAACTATGGCTACACCTTC
V gene: TRBV5-1; clone size: NA; J gene: TRBJ1-2; D gene: NA; CDR3 length: 14; CDR3 protein: CASSPSGGRYGYTF; CDR3 DNA: TGCGCCAGCAGCCCTTCGGGGGGCAGGTATGGCTACACCTTC
V gene: TRBV6-5; clone size: NA; J gene: TRBJ1-3; D gene: NA; CDR3 length: 12; CDR3 protein: CASSYSGNTIYF; CDR3 DNA: TGTGCCAGCAGTTACTCTGGAAACACCATATATTTT
V gene: TRBV19; clone size: NA; J gene: TRBJ2-7; D gene: TRBD1; CDR3 length: 13; CDR3 protein: CASRGQGVGEQYF; CDR3 DNA: TGTGCCAGTAGGGGACAGGGGGTCGGGGAGCAGTACTTC
V gene: TRBV4-3; clone size: many; J gene: TRBJ1-6; D gene: NA; CDR3 length: 15; CDR3 protein: CASSQDSSYNSPLHF; CDR3 DNA: TGCGCCAGCAGCCAAGACAGCTCCTATAATTCACCCCTCCACTTT
V gene: TRBV10-3; clone size: few; J gene: TRBJ1-1; D gene: NA; CDR3 length: 12; CDR3 protein: CAISDGDTEAFF; CDR3 DNA: TGTGCCATCAGTGACGGGGACACTGAAGCTTTCTTT
V gene: TRBV7-9; clone size: NA; J gene: TRBJ2-1; D gene: NA; CDR3 length: 13; CDR3 protein: CASSPGHYNEQFF; CDR3 DNA: TGTGCCAGCAGCCCGGGACACTACAATGAGCAGTTCTTC
V gene: TRBV2; clone size: few; J gene: TRBJ1-4; D gene: NA; CDR3 length: 14; CDR3 protein: CASSEGTAGGKLFF; CDR3 DNA: TGTGCCAGCAGTGAGGGGACGGCCGGAGGAAAACTGTTTTTT
V gene: TRBV7-3; clone size: NA; J gene: TRBJ1-2; D gene: TRBD1; CDR3 length: 14; CDR3 protein: CASSLSRQGAGYTF; CDR3 DNA: TGTGCCAGCAGCTTAAGCCGACAGGGGGCAGGCTACACCTTC
V gene: TRBV2; clone size: NA; J gene: TRBJ1-2; D gene: NA; CDR3 length: 13; CDR3 protein: CASSEWDNYGYTF; CDR3 DNA: TGTGCCAGCAGTGAATGGGACAACTATGGCTACACCTTC
V gene: TRBV7-9; clone size: NA; J gene: TRBJ2-5; D gene: TRBD2; CDR3 length: 17; CDR3 protein: CASSLGTSGGPRETQYF; CDR3 DNA: TGTGCCAGCAGCCTCGGGACTAGCGGGGGCCCCAGGGAGACCCAGTACTTC
V gene: TRBV6-2/TRBV6-3; clone size: many; J gene: TRBJ1-4; D gene: NA; CDR3 length: 12; CDR3 protein: CASSPRGLREFF; CDR3 DNA: TGTGCCAGCAGTCCTCGGGGCCTGAGGGAGTTTTTT